The T cell receptor beta chain described here comes from a study of vaccination effects on CD4 cells after COVID-19. Study conclusions and caveats: Small numbers of convalescent patients limited the study. It also lacked early post-infection timepoints.

Germline-derived CDR1 and CDR2 are KGHDR and SFDVKD. This CDR3 contains 17 residues. V was clipped by 5 bases and J by 1 base; unmatched bases: 8. For this clone: Its antigen is still unknown.

Measured with immunoSEQ multiplex PCR; TCRdb has only the in-frame clones, and not every one. The sample lists around 32,000 clones, 72% occurring once. Antigen-specific CD4+ T cells were expanded (with viral peptide pools) by the ViraFEST assay ahead of sequencing. Following a 10-day culture, CD4+ T cells were purified. As their vaccination, participants received two doses of either BNT162b2 or mRNA-1273. None of these healthy vaccinees had been infected with SARS-CoV-2 before vaccination. The sequencing used CD4+ T cells from PBMCs cultured with HCoV-229E spike peptides, collected after COVID-19 vaccination. The chain links TRBV24-1 to TRBJ2-2; 8 bases line up with TRBD1. The clonotype originates from a human donor who received a COVID-19 vaccine. The chain's CDR3 is CATSALPGQENTGELFF. As DNA, the CDR3 is TGTGCCACCAGTGCCCTGCCGGGACAGGAGAACACCGGGGAGCTGTTTTTT.